What follows is one TCR beta chain and its context. Recovered status in Cohort 3 required two negative PCRs, clearance, or symptom resolution. In the original workflow: Researchers report that nucleated cell counts were estimated from reference gene primer amplification. TCRdb keeps only in-frame clones here, not all; method: immunoSEQ multiplex PCR. Clone size and V and J calls were adopted from that table, with D and trimming inferred from the DNA. The sample lists about 180,000 clones, approximately 85% occurring once. The entry originates in a study of blood T cell repertoires in COVID-19. Study details: Samples of COVID-19 (acute and convalescent) were obtained from the United States, Italy and Spain. T cells, B-cell-depleted T cells, or PBMCs provided the cDNA or gDNA that served as material.

CDR3 length: 18 residues. The sample consisted of PBMCs or T cells enriched from blood (not recorded which). This TCR was recovered from a man aged 35 to 55 who had recovered from COVID-19. The V and J genes are TRBV21-1 and TRBJ1-6. TRBV21-1 is deemed a pseudogene. The CDR3 region has the DNA TGCGCCAGCAGTACCTATTTAGCTACACATACATCATATTCACCCCTCCACTTT. Its translation: CASSTYLATHTSYSPLHF.